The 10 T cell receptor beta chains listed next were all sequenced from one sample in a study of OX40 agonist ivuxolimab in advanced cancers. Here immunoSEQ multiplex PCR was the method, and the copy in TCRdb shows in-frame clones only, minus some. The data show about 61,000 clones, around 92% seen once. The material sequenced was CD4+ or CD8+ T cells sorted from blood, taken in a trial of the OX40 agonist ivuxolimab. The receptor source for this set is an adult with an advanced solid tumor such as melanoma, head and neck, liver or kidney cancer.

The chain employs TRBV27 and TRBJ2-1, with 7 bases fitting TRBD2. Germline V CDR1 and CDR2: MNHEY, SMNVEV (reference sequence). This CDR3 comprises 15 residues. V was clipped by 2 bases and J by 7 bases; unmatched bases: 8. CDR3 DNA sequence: TGTGCCAGCAGTTTAAGCCGGGACTATGTAAATGAGCAGTTCTTC. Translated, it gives CASSLSRDYVNEQFF.

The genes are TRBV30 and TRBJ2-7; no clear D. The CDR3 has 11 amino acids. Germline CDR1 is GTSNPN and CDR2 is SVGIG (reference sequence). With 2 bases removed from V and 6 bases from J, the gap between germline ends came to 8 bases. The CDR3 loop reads CAWSPLGEQYF. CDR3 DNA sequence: TGTGCCTGGAGTCCCCTGGGCGAGCAGTACTTC.

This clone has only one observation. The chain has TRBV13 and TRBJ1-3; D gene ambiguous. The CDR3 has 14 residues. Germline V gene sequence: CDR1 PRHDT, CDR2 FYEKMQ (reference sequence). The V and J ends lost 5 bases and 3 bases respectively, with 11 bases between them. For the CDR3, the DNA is TGTGCCAGCAGCCCACTGGAGGATGGAAACACCATATATTTT. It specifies CASSPLEDGNTIYF.

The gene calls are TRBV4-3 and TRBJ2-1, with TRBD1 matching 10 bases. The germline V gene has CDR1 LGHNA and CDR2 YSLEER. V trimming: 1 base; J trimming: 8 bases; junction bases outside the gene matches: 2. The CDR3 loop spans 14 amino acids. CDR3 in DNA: TGCGCCAGCAGCCAAGGGACAGGGGGTTATGAGCAGTTCTTC. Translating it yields CASSQGTGGYEQFF.

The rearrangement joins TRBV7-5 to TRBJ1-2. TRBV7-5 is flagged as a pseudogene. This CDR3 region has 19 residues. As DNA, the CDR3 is TGTGCCAGAAGCTTAGTGGGGGAGAAGCGAAAGGAACCTAACTATGGCTACACCTTC. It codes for CARSLVGEKRKEPNYGYTF.

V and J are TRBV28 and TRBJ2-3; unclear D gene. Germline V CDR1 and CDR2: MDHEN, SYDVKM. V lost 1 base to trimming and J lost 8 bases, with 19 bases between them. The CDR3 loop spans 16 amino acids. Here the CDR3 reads CASSLSPGVGLGTQYF. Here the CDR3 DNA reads TGTGCCAGCAGTTTATCGCCCGGCGTAGGGCTTGGTACGCAGTATTTT.

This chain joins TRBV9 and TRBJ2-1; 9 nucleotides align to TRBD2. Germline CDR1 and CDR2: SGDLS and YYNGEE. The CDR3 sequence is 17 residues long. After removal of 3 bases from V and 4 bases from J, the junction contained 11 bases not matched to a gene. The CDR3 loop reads CASSENPASGTYNEQFF. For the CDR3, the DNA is TGTGCCAGCAGCGAGAACCCCGCTAGCGGGACTTACAATGAGCAGTTCTTC.

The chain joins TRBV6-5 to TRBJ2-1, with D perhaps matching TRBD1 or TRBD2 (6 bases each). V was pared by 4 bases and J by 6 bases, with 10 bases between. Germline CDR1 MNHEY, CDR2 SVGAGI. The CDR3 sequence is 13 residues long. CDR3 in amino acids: CASSSGATNEQFF. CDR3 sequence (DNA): TGTGCCAGCAGTTCGGGGGCCACCAATGAGCAGTTCTTC.

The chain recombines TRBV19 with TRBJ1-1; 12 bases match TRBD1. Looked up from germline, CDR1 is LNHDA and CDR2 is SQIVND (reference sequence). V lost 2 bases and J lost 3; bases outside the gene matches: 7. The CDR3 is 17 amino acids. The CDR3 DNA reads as TGTGCCAGTAGTATATATGGGACAGGGGGCGCCGACACTGAAGCTTTCTTT. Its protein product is CASSIYGTGGADTEAFF.

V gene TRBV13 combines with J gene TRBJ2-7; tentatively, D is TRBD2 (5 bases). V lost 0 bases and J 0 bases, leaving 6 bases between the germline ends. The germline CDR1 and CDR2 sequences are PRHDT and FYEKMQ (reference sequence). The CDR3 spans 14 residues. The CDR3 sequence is CASSLGRGSYEQYV. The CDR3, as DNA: TGTGCCAGCAGCTTAGGCCGGGGCTCCTACGAGCAGTACGTC.